These 18 T cell receptor beta chains share one sample of origin, sequenced in a study of T cell changes during pregnancy in multiple sclerosis. Method: immunoSEQ multiplex PCR; TCRdb's copy keeps in-frame clones and lacks some. The sample records some 100,000 clones, approximately 91% being singletons. Sequences were derived from peripheral blood, sampled in the second trimester of pregnancy. The receptors here all came from a female donor with multiple sclerosis, enrolled in a pregnancy study.

This chain uses TRBV25-1 with TRBJ2-1; TRBD2 matches at 9 bases. V was clipped by 6 bases and J by 7 bases; unmatched bases: 16. This CDR3 comprises 17 residues. Germline V CDR1 and CDR2: MGHDK, SYGVNS. This CDR3 is CASSDSALAGYRNEQFF. In DNA form, the CDR3 reads TGTGCCAGCAGCGACTCCGCTCTAGCGGGATACCGTAATGAGCAGTTCTTC.

The CDR3 nucleotides read TGCGCCAGCAGCTTGGCGGGAGGCGAAAACATTCAGTACTTC. Protein sequence: CASSLAGGENIQYF. The gene calls are TRBV5-1 and TRBJ2-4, with 7 bases lining up with TRBD2. V was pared by 0 bases and J by 5 bases, with 2 bases of the junction left unmatched. The CDR3 extends over 14 amino acids. Germline CDR1 reads SGHRS; CDR2 reads YFSETQ.

The chain uses TRBV27 and TRBJ2-7; 8 bases fit TRBD1. V lost 4 bases and J lost 4; bases outside the gene matches: 9. The CDR3 runs 15 residues. CDR1 and CDR2 from the germline V gene are MNHEY and SMNVEV (reference sequence). The CDR3 DNA reads TGTGCCAGCAGTTCAAGTACCGGGACAGGTTACGAGCAGTACTTC. It encodes CASSSSTGTGYEQYF.

This chain uses TRBV5-1 with TRBJ1-4, with 9 positions matching TRBD1. The CDR3 has 15 residues. V lost 1 base, J lost 8 bases, and 6 bases stayed unmatched. Germline CDR1 SGHRS, CDR2 YFSETQ. CDR3 sequence reads: CASSLTTGGGEKLFF. The CDR3 DNA follows: TGCGCCAGCAGCTTGACCACAGGGGGCGGGGAAAAACTGTTTTTT.

V is TRBV13 and J is TRBJ2-7; 8 positions agree with TRBD2. CDR3 length: 15 residues. V was clipped by 5 bases and J by 4 bases; unmatched bases: 10. The germline gives CDR1 PRHDT, CDR2 FYEKMQ (reference sequence). CDR3: CASSPSRGGRYEQYF. The CDR3 coding sequence is TGTGCCAGCAGCCCCAGCCGCGGGGGGAGATACGAGCAGTACTTC. The entire variable domain, with the rest obtained from reference TRBV13 and TRBJ2-7, is as follows: AAGVIQSPRHLIKEKRETATLKCYPIPRHDTVYWYQQGPGQDPQFLISFYEKMQSDKGSIPDRFSAQQFSDYHSELNMSSLELGDSALYFCASSPSRGGRYEQYFGPGTRLTVT.

J is TRBJ2-5 and V is TRBV12-5, with a weak D call TRBD2 (6 bases). Germline CDR1 reads LGHNT; CDR2 reads FRNRAP. The CDR3 has 18 residues. V was cut by 1 base and J by 3 bases, with 21 bases left in between. The CDR3 bases are TGTGCTAGTGGTTTGGAAGGGCGCGGGACTCCTAATGAAGAGACCCAGTACTTC. This translates into CASGLEGRGTPNEETQYF. Using reference TRBV12-5 and TRBJ2-5 for the parts outside the CDR3, the full variable domain is DARVTQTPRHKVTEMGQEVTMRCQPILGHNTVFWYRQTMMQGLELLAYFRNRAPLDDSGMPKDRFSAEMPDATLATLKIQPSEPRDSAVYFCASGLEGRGTPNEETQYFGPGTRLLVL.

This chain joins TRBV5-8 and TRBJ2-6; 9 bases map to TRBD1. The CDR3 consists of 15 residues. In germline, CDR1 is SGHTS, CDR2 YDEGEE. With V trimmed by 5 bases and J by 4 bases, 4 bases remained unmatched. The CDR3 bases are TGTGCCAGCAGATTAACAGGGGGCGGGGCCAACGTCCTGACTTTC. Residues: CASRLTGGGANVLTF.

The rearrangement uses TRBV13 and TRBJ2-7; 7 bases line up with TRBD1. This CDR3 region has 15 residues. The junction had 7 bases not matched to a gene; V was cut back by 5 bases and J by 0 bases. From germline, CDR1 is PRHDT and CDR2 FYEKMQ (reference sequence). CDR3: CASSKGQMSSYEQYF. The CDR3 nucleotides are TGTGCCAGCAGCAAGGGACAGATGAGCTCCTACGAGCAGTACTTC.

This clone came up once. The chain carries TRBV9 and TRBJ2-1, with 12 bases lining up with TRBD2. The germline CDR1 and CDR2 sequences are SGDLS and YYNGEE. The CDR3 covers 15 residues. Germline trimming cut 4 bases from V and 4 bases from J; bases unmatched to any gene: 3. Here the CDR3 reads CASSRLAGVYNEQFF. The DNA of the CDR3 is TGTGCCAGCAGCCGACTAGCGGGAGTGTACAATGAGCAGTTCTTC. The full variable domain, rest sourced from reference TRBV9 and TRBJ2-1, is DSGVTQTPKHLITATGQRVTLRCSPRSGDLSVYWYQQSLDQGLQFLIQYYNGEERAKGNILERFSAQQFPDLHSELNLSSLELGDSALYFCASSRLAGVYNEQFFGPGTRLTVL.

The genes are TRBV5-4 and TRBJ2-7, with 10 bases fitting TRBD2. From germline, CDR1 is SGHNT and CDR2 YYREEE (reference sequence). The CDR3 is 16 residues long. V shed 5 bases and J 3 bases; nucleotides not matched to a gene: 11. In nucleotides, the CDR3 is TGTGCCAGCAGACCTTCGTTGGTAGCGGGGGGCTACGAGCAGTACTTC. It translates to CASRPSLVAGGYEQYF.

The rearrangement joins TRBV2 to TRBJ1-2; the match to TRBD1 covers 7 bases. Losses at the gene ends were 6 bases for V and 2 bases for J; bases not matched to a gene: 9. The CDR3 runs to 15 residues. The germline gives CDR1 SNHLY, CDR2 FYNNEI. The CDR3 loop reads CASSQTTGRNYGYTF. The CDR3 DNA reads as TGTGCCAGCAGCCAAACGACAGGGCGCAACTATGGCTACACCTTC.

This chain joins TRBV7-9 and TRBJ1-4, with 10 bases lining up with TRBD1. Per germline, CDR1 SEHNR and CDR2 FQNEAQ (reference sequence). The CDR3 sequence is 17 residues long. The V and J ends lost 4 bases and 0 bases, in that order; junction bases with no gene match: 5. CDR3 sequence reads: CASSYSGTGATNEKLFF. CDR3 in DNA: TGTGCCAGCAGCTATTCCGGGACAGGGGCAACTAATGAAAAACTGTTTTTT.

The chain carries TRBV6-5 and TRBJ2-7; 10 bases match TRBD1. The V gene's germline CDR1 is MNHEY and CDR2 SVGAGI. V lost 4 bases, J lost 4 bases, and 10 bases stayed unmatched. CDR3 length equals 16 residues. The CDR3: CASSSDPGQGYYEQYF. The CDR3 DNA reads TGTGCCAGCAGTTCCGACCCGGGACAGGGGTATTACGAGCAGTACTTC.

The rearrangement links TRBV7-2 to TRBJ2-2, with 7 bases aligning to TRBD2. Germline lookup yields CDR1 SGHTA and CDR2 FQGNSA. This CDR3 region has 15 residues. V lost 6 bases, J lost 7 bases, and 11 bases stayed unmatched. The CDR3 region has the DNA TGTGCCAGCAGTTTAACTAGCGAGTCAAGCGGGGAGCTGTTTTTT. Translation: CASSLTSESSGELFF.

The chain has TRBV15 and TRBJ1-4, with 10 bases that match TRBD1. Germline V gives CDR1 LNHNV, CDR2 YYDKDF (reference sequence). The CDR3 is 14 amino acids. The V gene end was trimmed by 1 base and the J gene end by 7 bases; junction bases not matched to a gene: 0. The CDR3 is CATSRGTGGEKLFF. DNA for the CDR3: TGTGCCACCAGCAGAGGGACAGGGGGTGAAAAACTGTTTTTT.

The chain couples TRBV10-3 to TRBJ1-5, with 10 nucleotides matching TRBD1. Looked up from germline, CDR1 is ENHRY and CDR2 is SYGVKD. The length of the CDR3 is 15 residues. The ends lost 10 bases at V and 2 bases at J; junction bases unmatched: 8. The CDR3 DNA follows: TGTGCCACCAGACAGGGGGCATCGGGCAATCAGCCCCAGCATTTT. Protein sequence: CATRQGASGNQPQHF.

The chain links TRBV19 to TRBJ1-5, with 8 bases that match TRBD1. V lost 4 bases to trimming and J lost 6 bases; unmatched junction nucleotides: 11. This CDR3 has 16 residues. The germline V gene encodes CDR1 LNHDA and CDR2 SQIVND (reference sequence). The CDR3 region is CASSTQGAALLQPQHF. CDR3 bases: TGTGCCAGTAGTACTCAGGGGGCGGCTTTACTTCAGCCCCAGCATTTT.

The rearrangement joins TRBV5-8 to TRBJ2-7; D is uncertain. The V gene's germline CDR1 is SGHTS and CDR2 YDEGEE. Trimming removed 2 bases from V and 1 base from J, with 4 bases in between. This CDR3 is 12 amino acids long. The CDR3 DNA is TGTGCCAGCAGCTTTCTATCCTACGAGCAGTACTTC. It codes for CASSFLSYEQYF.